Each of the 30 T cell receptor beta chains below was sequenced from the same sample in a study of neurological immune-mediated disorders. Using its own MiXCR run on the 5' RACE reads, TCRdb lists one record per CDR3 protein. The sample lists some 60,000 distinct CDR3 sequences, roughly 3.2% occurring once. What was sequenced was PBMCs. The receptors stem from a woman in her twenties or thirties with multiple sclerosis.

Judged by abundance, this clonotype is medium-sized. This chain connects TRBV24-1 to TRBJ2-5; weak D call: TRBD1 (5 bases). The CDR3 runs 15 residues. V was clipped by 4 bases and J by 5 bases, with 16 bases between them. Germline V gene lookup returns CDR1 KGHDR and CDR2 SFDVKD. CDR3: CATSEPARAGETQYF. As DNA, the CDR3 is TGTGCCACCAGTGAACCCGCCCGGGCAGGGGAGACCCAGTACTTC.

This clonotype was observed at least ten times. This chain links TRBV3-1 with TRBJ2-7; D unresolved. The germline V gene has CDR1 LGHDT and CDR2 YNNKEL (reference sequence). The CDR3 covers 16 residues. V was clipped by 4 bases and J by 0 bases, with 16 bases between them. CDR3 DNA: TGTGCCAGCAGCCCTAATACTGGCGGCCCCTCCTACGAGCAGTACTTC. This sequence encodes CASSPNTGGPSYEQYF.

This clonotype was found many times. The chain is built from TRBV15 and TRBJ2-3; tentative D call: TRBD2 (6 bases). Trimming pared 5 bases from V and 0 bases from J, leaving 12 bases between. The CDR3 covers 15 residues. The germline V gene has CDR1 LNHNV and CDR2 YYDKDF (reference sequence). For the CDR3, the DNA is TGTGCCACCAGCGGCGGGACTTTTAGCACAGATACGCAGTATTTT. Residues: CATSGGTFSTDTQYF.

Ten or more counts support this clonotype. The J gene is TRBJ2-5, the V gene TRBV4-2, with D tentatively TRBD1 (5 bases). Trimming took off 0 bases at V and 5 bases at J, with 10 bases between the two ends. Germline loops: CDR1 LGHNA, CDR2 YNFKEQ. The CDR3 has 14 residues. DNA for the CDR3: TGTGCCAGCAGCCAAGAGAAGGGGCGCGAGACCCAGTACTTC. It yields the protein CASSQEKGRETQYF.

At least ten counts were recorded for this clonotype. The chain employs TRBV4-1 and TRBJ2-1, with D possibly TRBD2 on 6 matching bases. The ends were cut back, 0 bases at V and 7 bases at J, with 22 bases in the middle. This CDR3 region has 18 residues. CDR1 MGHRA and CDR2 YSYEKL come from the germline V gene. CDR3 in amino acids: CASSQEDPAGTAGNEQFF. Written as DNA, the CDR3 is TGCGCCAGCAGCCAAGAAGACCCTGCGGGAACCGCGGGGAATGAGCAGTTCTTC.

This clonotype has at least ten counts. The chain combines TRBV5-6 with TRBJ1-5; no definite D call. CDR1 SGHDT and CDR2 YYEEEE come from the germline V gene. The CDR3 is 14 amino acids. With 1 base removed from V and 2 bases from J, the gap between germline ends came to 7 bases. DNA of the CDR3: TGTGCCAGCAGCTTGTCCGGGCGCAATCAGCCCCAGCATTTT. This translates into CASSLSGRNQPQHF.

This clonotype was detected many times. The chain recombines TRBV15 with TRBJ2-4; 8 bases agree with TRBD2. The CDR3 contains 15 residues. Looked up from germline, CDR1 is LNHNV and CDR2 is YYDKDF (reference sequence). V lost 3 bases to trimming and J lost 6 bases; unmatched junction nucleotides: 7. In DNA form, the CDR3 reads TGTGCCACCAGCAGGTTCGGCGGGGGGAGAAACATTCAGTACTTC. Translating it yields CATSRFGGGRNIQYF.

This clonotype was seen at least ten times. The CDR3 DNA is TGCAGTGCTAGAGGGGAGGGCCGGGGACGACCATATAGCAATCAGCCCCAGCATTTT. Translation: CSARGEGRGRPYSNQPQHF. The rearrangement uses TRBV20-1 and TRBJ1-5, with D possibly being TRBD1 (5 bases). This CDR3 has 19 amino acids. Germline CDR1 is DFQATT and CDR2 is SNEGSKA (reference sequence). The V end was cut by 1 base, the J end by 0 bases, with 22 bases between.

This clonotype showed up just a few times. Mismatch with germline at one junction end may stem from a read error. The chain combines TRBV28 with TRBJ1-6, with D possibly matching TRBD1 (6 bases). The CDR3 is made up of 13 amino acids. In germline, CDR1 is MDHEN, CDR2 SYDVKM. DNA for the CDR3: TGTGCCAGCAGAGGGGGGGGGATTTCACCCCTCAACTTT. Its translation is CASRGGGISPLNF.

The sample holds many counts of this clonotype. The V call is TRBV20-1, the J call TRBJ1-1; weak D call: TRBD1 (5 bases). Looked up from germline, CDR1 is DFQATT and CDR2 is SNEGSKA (reference sequence). V shed 0 bases and J shed 0 bases, with 14 bases lying between them. This CDR3 comprises 16 residues. CDR3 nucleotide sequence: TGCAGTGCTAGAGATAGCAGGGCCCTTTTGAACACTGAAGCTTTCTTT. Its translation is CSARDSRALLNTEAFF.

The rearrangement uses TRBV9 and TRBJ2-2; 9 bases match TRBD1. The germline V gene has CDR1 SGDLS and CDR2 YYNGEE. With V trimmed by 5 bases and J by 6 bases, 8 bases remained unmatched. CDR3 size: 15 residues. DNA of the CDR3: TGTGCCAGCAGGGGACAGGGTCGGGAGCCCGGGGAGCTGTTTTTT. Residues: CASRGQGREPGELFF.

This clonotype was counted at least ten times. The rearrangement uses TRBV6-5 and TRBJ2-7; D may be TRBD1 (6 bases). CDR3 length equals 14 residues. The ends were cut back, 5 bases at V and 7 bases at J, with 18 bases in the middle. Germline CDR1 and CDR2: MNHEY and SVGAGI. The CDR3 nucleotides read TGTGCCAGCAGTGAAGGGACATTGTTGGGAGAGCAGTACTTC. Translating gives CASSEGTLLGEQYF.

This clonotype occurred many times. The CDR3 reads CASSRTGGTEAFF. The CDR3 DNA follows: TGTGCCAGCAGTCGTACAGGGGGCACTGAAGCTTTCTTT. The chain is built from TRBV7-6 and TRBJ1-1, with 8 bases identical to TRBD1. This CDR3 contains 13 residues. J was trimmed by 4 bases and V by 6 bases; bases with no gene match: 4. Germline V gives CDR1 SGHVS, CDR2 FNYEAQ.

This clonotype was seen repeatedly, ten times or more. The gene calls are TRBV6-6 and TRBJ2-5, with 16 nucleotides matching TRBD2. Germline CDR1 and CDR2: MNHNY and SVGAGI (reference sequence). Germline trimming cut 5 bases from V and 3 bases from J; bases unmatched to any gene: 3. The CDR3 is 16 residues long. CDR3 residues: CASSLGLAGGKETQYF. CDR3 nucleotide sequence: TGTGCCAGCAGTCTGGGACTAGCGGGAGGGAAAGAGACCCAGTACTTC.

This clonotype was found many times. CDR3 amino acids: CASSLVPWGLNYGYTF. The CDR3 nucleotides read TGTGCCAGCAGCTTAGTTCCTTGGGGCCTTAACTATGGCTACACCTTC. J is TRBJ1-2 and V is TRBV11-3; the D gene is possibly TRBD1 (5 bases). The CDR3 extends over 16 amino acids. V shed 1 base and J shed 1 base, with 13 bases lying between them. Germline lookup yields CDR1 SGHNT and CDR2 YENEEA. Full variable domain (outside the CDR3, taken from reference TRBV11-3 and TRBJ1-2): EAGVVQSPRYKIIEKKQPVAFWCNPISGHNTLYWYLQNLGQGPELLIRYENEEAVDDSQLPKDRFSAERLKGVDSTLKIQPAELGDSAVYLCASSLVPWGLNYGYTFGSGTRLTVV.

The sample holds many counts of this clonotype. This chain links TRBV6-2 or TRBV6-3 with TRBJ2-3; TRBD2 aligns across 8 bases. This CDR3 is built from 16 residues. Germline V CDR1 and CDR2: MNHEY, SVGEGT. The V gene end was trimmed by 7 bases and the J gene end by 3 bases; junction bases not matched to a gene: 12. The CDR3 DNA reads as TGTGCCAGCACCCCCACCGGACCGGGGGGGACAGATACGCAGTATTTT. Amino acids: CASTPTGPGGTDTQYF.

This clonotype has a handful of counts. This chain connects TRBV12-3 or TRBV12-4 to TRBJ1-6; the D is unclear. Trimming shortened V by 6 bases and J by 5 bases, and 8 bases separated the two germline ends. CDR3 size: 13 residues. CDR3 amino acids: CASRGWDNSPLHF. The CDR3 DNA is TGTGCCAGCAGGGGGTGGGATAATTCACCCCTCCACTTT.

In this sample, this clonotype turned up many times. The genes are TRBV5-1 and TRBJ2-7, with 9 nucleotides matching TRBD1. The germline gives CDR1 SGHRS, CDR2 YFSETQ. The CDR3 spans 15 residues. V dropped 0 bases and J dropped 3; count of bases not matched to a gene: 4. This CDR3 reads CASSLARDRVYEQYF. The DNA of the CDR3 is TGCGCCAGCAGCTTGGCGCGGGACAGGGTCTACGAGCAGTACTTC.

This chain links TRBV4-1 with TRBJ2-5; D is perhaps TRBD1 (5 bases). Germline V gene data show CDR1 as MGHRA and CDR2 as YSYEKL. The germline V and J ends were trimmed by 1 base and 2 bases, with 11 bases remaining between them. The CDR3 totals 15 residues. The CDR3: CASSQAVQVQETQYF. In nucleotides, the CDR3 is TGCGCCAGCAGCCAAGCGGTACAGGTTCAAGAGACCCAGTACTTC.

Ten or more counts support this clonotype. This sequence joins TRBV9 and TRBJ1-5; no firm D call. The germline V gene has CDR1 SGDLS and CDR2 YYNGEE. The ends were cut back, 0 bases at V and 4 bases at J, with 5 bases in the middle. There are 13 residues in the CDR3. In nucleotides, the CDR3 is TGTGCCAGCAGCGTAGGGGTTAATCAGCCCCAGCATTTT. It encodes CASSVGVNQPQHF.

At least ten counts were recorded for this clonotype. The chain employs TRBV29-1 and TRBJ2-7; D is ambiguous. Germline V lookup: CDR1 SQVTM, CDR2 ANQGSEA. Between the trimmed V and J ends, which lost 6 bases and 4 bases, there was a span of 10 bases. This CDR3 has 11 amino acids. The CDR3: CSVGDSYEQYF. The CDR3 region has the DNA TGCAGCGTGGGCGACTCTTACGAGCAGTACTTC.

This clonotype has a count of ten or more. The chain links TRBV2 to TRBJ2-1, with 11 bases fitting TRBD2. The germline V gene encodes CDR1 SNHLY and CDR2 FYNNEI. V lost 6 bases, J lost 5 bases, and 6 bases stayed unmatched. The CDR3 totals 15 residues. The CDR3 loop reads CASRVLAGANNEQFF. In DNA, the CDR3 is TGTGCCAGCAGGGTACTAGCGGGGGCTAACAATGAGCAGTTCTTC.

This clonotype was recorded many times. The gene calls are TRBV20-1 and TRBJ2-3; TRBD1 matches at 7 bases. CDR1 and CDR2 from the germline V gene are DFQATT and SNEGSKA (reference sequence). The junction had 8 bases not matched to a gene; V was cut back by 2 bases and J by 3 bases. The CDR3 has 15 residues. The DNA of the CDR3 is TGCAGTGCTAGACGTGGACAGGTTCAGACAGATACGCAGTATTTT. Translated, it gives CSARRGQVQTDTQYF.

This clonotype was seen ten or more times. V gene TRBV20-1 combines with J gene TRBJ1-6, with D perhaps TRBD1 (5 bases). The CDR3 is 13 amino acids. V was pared by 3 bases and J by 7 bases, with 10 bases between. The germline CDR1 and CDR2 sequences are DFQATT and SNEGSKA (reference sequence). This CDR3 reads CSAREGWNSPLHF. The CDR3 nucleotides are TGCAGTGCTAGGGAGGGGTGGAATTCACCCCTCCACTTT.

This clonotype occurred many times. This chain uses TRBV7-2 with TRBJ2-1; 7 bases are shared with TRBD1. There are 15 residues in the CDR3. Germline lookup yields CDR1 SGHTA and CDR2 FQGNSA. V dropped 6 bases and J dropped 7; count of bases not matched to a gene: 12. CDR3 sequence (DNA): TGTGCCAGCAGTCGCGCCGGGACAGCAATAAATGAGCAGTTCTTC. Amino acids: CASSRAGTAINEQFF. The full variable domain, with the rest looked up from reference TRBV7-2 and TRBJ2-1, is GAGVSQSPSNKVTEKGKDVELRCDPISGHTALYWYRQSLGQGLEFLIYFQGNSAPDKSGLPSDRFSAERTGGSVSTLTIQRTQQEDSAVYLCASSRAGTAINEQFFGPGTRLTVL.

This clonotype was detected ten times or more. V usage is TRBV6-5 and J usage is TRBJ1-2; D might be TRBD1 (6 bases). The V gene lost 10 bases and the J gene lost 8 bases, with 29 bases spanning the gap. The CDR3 covers 16 residues. CDR1 and CDR2 (germline): MNHEY, SVGAGI. The chain's CDR3 is CATNESPGALSKGYTF. The CDR3 DNA reads as TGTGCCACCAACGAATCGCCGGGGGCATTGAGTAAGGGCTACACCTTC.

This clonotype was observed at least ten times. The gene calls are TRBV7-9 and TRBJ2-7; D ambiguous. Trimming shortened V by 1 base and J by 0 bases, and 16 bases separated the two germline ends. There are 17 residues in the CDR3. Germline V gene lookup returns CDR1 SEHNR and CDR2 FQNEAQ (reference sequence). This CDR3 reads CASSLGAVQLSSYEQYF. As DNA, the CDR3 is TGTGCCAGCAGCTTAGGGGCTGTCCAACTCAGCTCCTACGAGCAGTACTTC.

This clonotype was seen at least ten times. J is TRBJ2-3 and V is TRBV29-1; no clear D. CDR1 and CDR2 from the germline V gene are SQVTM and ANQGSEA. Trimming took 5 bases from V and 2 from J, leaving 8 bases between them. CDR3 length: 12 amino acids. CDR3 protein: CSVSAVTDTQYF. CDR3 nucleotide sequence: TGCAGCGTTAGTGCAGTCACAGATACGCAGTATTTT.

This clonotype was counted many times. This chain uses TRBV20-1 with TRBJ2-3; tentatively, D is TRBD1 or TRBD2 (6 bases each). V was trimmed by 5 bases and J by 4 bases, leaving 19 bases between them. CDR3 length: 15 amino acids. CDR1 and CDR2 (germline): DFQATT, SNEGSKA (reference sequence). The CDR3 is CSAFSARGASDTQYF. CDR3 DNA sequence: TGCAGTGCTTTCTCGGCGAGGGGGGCTTCAGATACGCAGTATTTT.

This clonotype showed up many times. The genes are TRBV29-1 and TRBJ2-7; D is perhaps TRBD2 (6 bases). This CDR3 region has 11 residues. The germline CDR1 and CDR2 sequences are SQVTM and ANQGSEA. V lost 4 bases and J 2 bases, leaving 6 bases between the germline ends. The chain's CDR3 is CSVGGAYEQYF. The CDR3 DNA sequence: TGCAGCGTTGGGGGGGCCTACGAGCAGTACTTC.